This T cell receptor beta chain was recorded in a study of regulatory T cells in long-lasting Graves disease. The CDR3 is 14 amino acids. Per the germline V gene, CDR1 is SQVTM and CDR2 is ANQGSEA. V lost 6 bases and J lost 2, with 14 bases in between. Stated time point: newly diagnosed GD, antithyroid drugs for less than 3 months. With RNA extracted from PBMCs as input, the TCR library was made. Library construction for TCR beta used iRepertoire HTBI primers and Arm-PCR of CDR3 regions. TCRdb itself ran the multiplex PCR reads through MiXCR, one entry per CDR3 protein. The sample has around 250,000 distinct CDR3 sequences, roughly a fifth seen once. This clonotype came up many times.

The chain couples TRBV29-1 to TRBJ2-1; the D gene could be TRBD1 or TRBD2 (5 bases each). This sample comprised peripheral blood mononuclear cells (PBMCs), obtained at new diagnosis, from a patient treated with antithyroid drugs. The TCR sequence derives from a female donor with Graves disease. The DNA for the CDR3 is TGCAGCGTACCCGGGACGGCCACCTACAATGAGCAGTTCTTC. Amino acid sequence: CSVPGTATYNEQFF.